The next 18 T cell receptor beta chains were all read from a single sample in a study of shared clonotypes between healthy human individuals. The data were produced by immunoSEQ multiplex PCR, yet TCRdb's version contains in-frame clones alone and is incomplete. Here the sample spans approximately 1,000,000 clones, 78% being singletons. Sequenced: memory CD4+ T cells from PBMCs. Subset given: CD45RA-negative fraction. Receptor source: a young man in good health. Some clones in this sample may be carry-over from other donors' samples.

The chain couples TRBV7-2 to TRBJ1-3, with D unresolved. This CDR3 contains 15 residues. V lost 2 bases and J 0 bases, leaving 8 bases between the germline ends. Germline-derived CDR1 and CDR2 are SGHTA and FQGNSA. The CDR3 loop is CASSLMDFSGNTIYF. The CDR3 nucleotides read TGTGCCAGCAGCTTAATGGATTTCTCTGGAAACACCATATATTTT.

V gene TRBV15 combines with J gene TRBJ1-5; possible D gene TRBD1, 5 bases. V lost 1 base, J lost 5 bases, and 6 bases lay in between. The CDR3 has 13 amino acids. Germline V gene sequence: CDR1 LNHNV, CDR2 YYDKDF (reference sequence). CDR3 DNA: TGTGCCACCAGCAGAGTCAGGGATCAGCCCCAGCATTTT. Translation: CATSRVRDQPQHF.

A single count supports this clone. V gene TRBV27 combines with J gene TRBJ2-5; D ambiguous. Germline CDR1 and CDR2: MNHEY and SMNVEV (reference sequence). The V and J ends lost 3 bases and 3 bases respectively, with 2 bases between them. This CDR3 is built from 11 residues. CDR3 in amino acids: CASSFKETQYF. Here the CDR3 DNA reads TGTGCCAGCAGTTTCAAAGAGACCCAGTACTTC.

The chain uses TRBV6-1 and TRBJ2-3; TRBD2 agrees at 8 bases. Germline loops: CDR1 MNHNS, CDR2 SASEGT. J gave up 0 bases and V 8 bases, and 4 bases lay outside the gene matches. This CDR3 comprises 14 residues. In nucleotides, the CDR3 is TGTGCCAGCCGCCCTAGCGGGAGCACAGATACGCAGTATTTT. Amino acid sequence: CASRPSGSTDTQYF.

This chain uses TRBV28 with TRBJ2-7, with 7 bases lining up with TRBD1. The CDR3 loop spans 14 amino acids. The germline CDR1 and CDR2 sequences are MDHEN and SYDVKM. V trimming: 7 bases; J trimming: 1 base; junction bases outside the gene matches: 7. The CDR3 bases are TGTGCCAGCACCGAGGGGGCGACTTCCTACGAGCAGTACTTC. Encoded protein: CASTEGATSYEQYF.

This chain joins TRBV19 and TRBJ1-1; TRBD1 agrees at 8 bases. V gave up 6 bases and J gave up 4 bases; unmatched junction bases: 7. Germline lookup yields CDR1 LNHDA and CDR2 SQIVND (reference sequence). This CDR3 contains 14 residues. The CDR3 spells CASSTGGGFTEAFF. Here the CDR3 DNA reads TGTGCCAGTAGCACAGGGGGAGGTTTCACTGAAGCTTTCTTT.

The chain uses TRBV7-9 and TRBJ1-2; 7 nucleotides match TRBD1. The V gene end was trimmed by 7 bases and the J gene end by 7 bases; junction bases not matched to a gene: 12. Germline CDR1 and CDR2: SEHNR and FQNEAQ (reference sequence). The length of the CDR3 is 14 residues. Here the CDR3 reads CASTLLTGFSGYTF. CDR3 sequence (DNA): TGTGCCAGCACCCTCCTGACAGGGTTCTCTGGCTACACCTTC.

The chain recombines TRBV27 with TRBJ2-1, with D perhaps matching TRBD2 (6 bases). The germline V gene has CDR1 MNHEY and CDR2 SMNVEV (reference sequence). V was cut by 8 bases and J by 2 bases, with 22 bases left in between. The length of the CDR3 is 17 residues. The CDR3 sequence is CASPICLIAAPYNEQFF. CDR3 nucleotides: TGTGCCAGCCCAATATGCCTAATAGCGGCACCCTACAATGAGCAGTTCTTC.

The V and J genes are TRBV28 and TRBJ1-1; 8 nucleotides line up with TRBD1. Trimming took 5 bases from V and 5 from J; bases not matched to a gene: 7. CDR3 length: 14 residues. Germline values: CDR1 MDHEN, CDR2 SYDVKM. CDR3 loop: CASSPGQGGTEAFF. The DNA for the CDR3 is TGTGCCAGCAGTCCCGGACAGGGAGGGACTGAAGCTTTCTTT.

This chain connects TRBV4-1 to TRBJ1-4, with D unclear. The CDR3 length is 14 residues. Germline assignment: CDR1 MGHRA and CDR2 YSYEKL. The V end lost 1 base, the J end lost 5 bases, and 8 bases lay between the germline ends. The CDR3 nucleotides read TGCGCCAGCAGCCAAGGGGCGTGGAATGAAAAACTGTTTTTT. Translated, it gives CASSQGAWNEKLFF.

V gene TRBV30 combines with J gene TRBJ1-1; the match to TRBD1 covers 7 bases. Germline V gene data show CDR1 as GTSNPN and CDR2 as SVGIG (reference sequence). CDR3 length: 14 amino acids. J was trimmed by 10 bases and V by 2 bases; bases with no gene match: 13. CDR3 residues: CAWSTSFGGGAAFF. DNA for the CDR3: TGTGCCTGGAGTACCTCCTTTGGAGGGGGCGCAGCTTTCTTT.

J is TRBJ2-1 and V is TRBV5-4; possible D gene TRBD1, 5 bases. Trimming shortened V by 2 bases and J by 6 bases, and 15 bases separated the two germline ends. In germline, CDR1 is SGHNT, CDR2 YYREEE (reference sequence). This CDR3 has 15 residues. CDR3 in amino acids: CASSFDQGSGNEQFF. The CDR3 nucleotides are TGTGCCAGCAGCTTTGATCAGGGTTCTGGCAATGAGCAGTTCTTC.

The chain employs TRBV6-5 and TRBJ2-1; 8 nucleotides agree with TRBD2. Germline V gene sequence: CDR1 MNHEY, CDR2 SVGAGI. This CDR3 region has 14 residues. Trimming cost V 6 bases and J 6 bases; bases outside gene matches: 7. CDR3 amino acids: CASSPGTRSNEQFF. The CDR3 nucleotides read TGTGCCAGCAGCCCCGGGACTAGGAGCAATGAGCAGTTCTTC.

This rearrangement joins TRBV5-1 to TRBJ1-1, with no clear D. The CDR3 totals 13 residues. Germline V CDR1 and CDR2: SGHRS, YFSETQ. Trimming removed 3 bases from V and 4 bases from J, with 10 bases in between. The CDR3 loop is CASSSSAATEAFF. The CDR3 region has the DNA TGCGCCAGCAGCTCAAGTGCGGCCACTGAAGCTTTCTTT.

The chain employs TRBV5-4 and TRBJ2-1; TRBD1 is a possible D gene (6 bases). The germline gives CDR1 SGHNT, CDR2 YYREEE (reference sequence). This CDR3 contains 12 residues. V lost 3 bases and J lost 15, with 16 bases in between. CDR3 in amino acids: CASSSDGQSGFF. For the CDR3, the DNA is TGTGCCAGCAGCTCAGACGGACAGTCCGGGTTCTTC.

In this sample, this clone turned up once. The chain employs TRBV19 and TRBJ2-7; tentative D call: TRBD2 (7 bases). Trimming shortened V by 6 bases and J by 1 base, and 22 bases separated the two germline ends. The CDR3 consists of 17 residues. Germline CDR1 LNHDA, CDR2 SQIVND (reference sequence). The CDR3 loop reads CASSTGAHREGSYEQYF. CDR3 DNA: TGTGCCAGTAGCACCGGGGCCCACAGGGAGGGATCCTACGAGCAGTACTTC.

V gene TRBV28 combines with J gene TRBJ2-7; 10 nucleotides align to TRBD2. CDR1 is MDHEN and CDR2 is SYDVKM in the germline V gene. V was clipped by 5 bases and J by 3 bases; unmatched bases: 7. The CDR3 runs to 15 residues. The CDR3 protein is CASSPQVAGGYEQYF. CDR3 DNA: TGTGCCAGCAGTCCGCAGGTAGCGGGAGGCTACGAGCAGTACTTC.

The rearrangement links TRBV19 to TRBJ2-1; weak D call: TRBD2 (6 bases). CDR3 length: 14 amino acids. Germline assignment: CDR1 LNHDA and CDR2 SQIVND (reference sequence). V gave up 5 bases and J gave up 5 bases, with 13 bases separating them. The DNA for the CDR3 is TGTGCCAGTAGTTTGCCTAGCGAAGACAATGAGCAGTTCTTC. Amino acid sequence: CASSLPSEDNEQFF.